The present T cell receptor beta chain was sequenced within a study of blood T cell repertoires in COVID-19. Whole-study context: Both acute and convalescent COVID-19 samples were obtained from the United States, Italy and Spain. Sources were T cells, B-cell-depleted T cells, or PBMCs; the material itself was cDNA or gDNA.

CDR3 length equals 16 residues. Unmatched junction bases numbered 9, after V lost 3 bases and J lost 4 bases. CDR1 and CDR2 from the germline V gene are SNHLY and FYNNEI. Original processing notes: Estimation of nucleated cell counts relied on the amplification of reference gene primers. Method: immunoSEQ multiplex PCR; TCRdb's copy keeps in-frame clones and lacks some. From that table come the V and J calls and clone size; the DNA was used to work out D and trimming. Here the sample spans about 95,000 clones, about nine tenths being singletons. This chain joins TRBV2 and TRBJ1-5, with 7 bases identical to TRBD1. The TCR comes from a woman aged 70 to 79 with acute or convalescent COVID-19. Material for sequencing was peripheral blood. The CDR3 DNA is TGTGCCAGCAGTGATTTGAAGGGGGCTGGAAATCAGCCCCAGCATTTT. Protein: CASSDLKGAGNQPQHF.